Following are 9 T cell receptor beta chains from one sample sequenced in a study of T cell responses to AZD1222 COVID-19 vaccine. Libraries were prepared by immunoSEQ multiplex PCR; TCRdb keeps only in-frame clonotypes and omits some of them. The sample has roughly 100,000 clones; 85% to 90% are singletons. Sequenced material: peripheral blood, taken on day 0 of AZD1222 vaccination. The receptor set was obtained from an adult in good health.

The rearrangement joins TRBV7-9 to TRBJ2-5; 9 bases line up with TRBD1. The CDR3 contains 16 residues. Germline V gene data show CDR1 as SEHNR and CDR2 as FQNEAQ (reference sequence). V was pared by 5 bases and J by 5 bases, with 12 bases of the junction left unmatched. The CDR3 loop reads CASSPYSGTGRETQYF. In DNA, the CDR3 is TGTGCCAGCAGCCCCTACTCCGGGACAGGGCGGGAGACCCAGTACTTC.

The gene calls are TRBV29-1 and TRBJ2-5; D might be TRBD1 or TRBD2, each matching 7 bases. This CDR3 spans 14 amino acids. In germline, CDR1 is SQVTM, CDR2 ANQGSEA. Trimming cost V 2 bases and J 4 bases, with 14 bases left between them. CDR3 nucleotide sequence: TGCAGCGTTGAAATGCCAGGGGGGGGAGAGACCCAGTACTTC. This encodes CSVEMPGGGETQYF. The full variable domain, its missing parts supplied by reference TRBV29-1 and TRBJ2-5, is SAVISQKPSRDICQRGTSLTIQCQVDSQVTMMFWYRQQPGQSLTLIATANQGSEATYESGFVIDKFPISRPNLTFSTLTVSNMSPEDSSIYLCSVEMPGGGETQYFGPGTRLLVL.

V and J are TRBV3-1 (or the pseudogene TRBV3-2) and TRBJ2-3, with 15 bases identical to TRBD2. The V gene end was trimmed by 3 bases and the J gene end by 6 bases; junction bases not matched to a gene: 7. The CDR3 length is 17 residues. Germline CDR1 and CDR2: LGHDT and YNNKEL (reference sequence). The CDR3 loop reads CASSHGLAGGRGDTQYF. CDR3 bases: TGTGCCAGCAGCCACGGACTAGCGGGGGGGCGAGGGGATACGCAGTATTTT.

V usage is TRBV25-1 and J usage is TRBJ2-1; D uncertain. This CDR3 is built from 12 residues. V was cut by 1 base and J by 10 bases, with 8 bases left in between. Germline loops: CDR1 MGHDK, CDR2 SYGVNS. CDR3 loop: CASSESEEEQFF. CDR3 DNA sequence: TGTGCCAGCAGTGAATCAGAAGAAGAGCAGTTCTTC.

The rearrangement uses TRBV18 and TRBJ1-4, with 8 nucleotides matching TRBD1. This CDR3 comprises 14 residues. The ends lost 3 bases at V and 8 bases at J; junction bases unmatched: 5. Germline V gene sequence: CDR1 KGHSH, CDR2 LQKENI. CDR3 nucleotides: TGTGCCAGCTCACCCGACAGGGGAGGCGAAAAACTGTTTTTT. This encodes CASSPDRGGEKLFF. The entire variable domain, with the rest obtained from reference TRBV18 and TRBJ1-4, is as follows: NAGVMQNPRHLVRRRGQEARLRCSPMKGHSHVYWYRQLPEEGLKFMVYLQKENIIDESGMPKERFSAEFPKEGPSILRIQQVVRGDSAAYFCASSPDRGGEKLFFGSGTQLSVL.

CDR3 amino acids: CASSPTGAGELFF. CDR3 nucleotide sequence: TGTGCCAGCAGTCCGACAGGGGCCGGGGAGCTGTTTTTT. V and J are TRBV12-3 or TRBV12-4 and TRBJ2-2; 8 nucleotides align to TRBD1. The CDR3 runs 13 residues. The V gene end was trimmed by 5 bases and the J gene end by 6 bases; junction bases not matched to a gene: 2.

The J gene is TRBJ2-6, the V gene TRBV5-4; D might be TRBD2 (6 bases). V lost 4 bases and J lost 2, with 22 bases in between. Per germline, CDR1 SGHNT and CDR2 YYREEE (reference sequence). The CDR3 extends over 19 amino acids. The CDR3 loop is CASSLEGQGRRAGANVLTF. In DNA, the CDR3 is TGTGCCAGCAGCCTGGAGGGCCAGGGTAGGCGTGCTGGGGCCAACGTCCTGACTTTC.

The J gene is TRBJ1-5, the V gene TRBV3-1 (or the pseudogene TRBV3-2), with 7 bases identical to TRBD1. The CDR3 length is 14 residues. Germline CDR1 and CDR2: LGHDT and YNNKEL (reference sequence). Losses at the gene ends were 5 bases for V and 3 bases for J; bases not matched to a gene: 4. CDR3 protein: CASSRTGDNQPQHF. The CDR3 bases are TGTGCCAGCAGCAGAACAGGGGACAATCAGCCCCAGCATTTT.

The chain carries TRBV5-8 and TRBJ1-5, with no clear D. Germline lookup yields CDR1 SGHTS and CDR2 YDEGEE. The CDR3 is 14 residues long. Trimming pared 4 bases from V and 4 bases from J, leaving 12 bases between. CDR3 in amino acids: CASSPRTGNQPQHF. CDR3 DNA sequence: TGTGCCAGCAGCCCCCGAACGGGGAATCAGCCCCAGCATTTT.